The entry that follows covers one T cell receptor beta chain sequence. These data come from a study of Ad26.COV2.S vaccination and SARS-CoV-2 variants. Study at large: Doses of Ad26.COV2.S were injected into muscle once or twice, 56 days apart.

Produced via immunoSEQ multiplex PCR; TCRdb's table is partial and in-frame only. The table lists roughly 680,000 clones, around 92% of them singletons, with 1.5% in the top ten. Regarding treatment: roughly 19 received Ad26.COV2.S at low or high dose, single or two shots; roughly five received placebo; per-sample allocation not given. The study sampled participants on day 63 after the first vaccine or placebo injection. In Boston, an adult donor aged 18-55 years took part. Vaccine was an Ad26 vector expressing Wuhan-strain SARS-CoV-2 spike. The sample consisted of peripheral blood, taken in a trial of Ad26.COV2.S vaccine versus placebo. The origin of this receptor is a person aged 18-60 years who received the Ad26.COV2.S COVID-19 vaccine or a placebo.

The CDR3 coding sequence is TGTGCCACCAGCAGAGATGAAGGAATTTTGGGTGAAAAACTGTTTTTT. The encoded protein is CATSRDEGILGEKLFF. This chain connects TRBV15 to TRBJ1-4; no clear D gene. In germline, CDR1 is LNHNV, CDR2 YYDKDF (reference sequence). V was pared by 0 bases and J by 7 bases, with 15 bases between. The CDR3 runs 16 residues.